The 7 T cell receptor beta chains in this list originate from one sample, sequenced in a study of shared clonotypes between healthy human individuals. The data were produced by immunoSEQ multiplex PCR, yet TCRdb's version contains in-frame clones alone and is incomplete. Among about 480,000 clones listed, about four fifths were seen once. Sequencing was done on a sample of PBMCs. These receptors all stem from a woman in her 40s in good health. Some clones in this sample may be carry-over from other donors' samples.

This clone was seen only a few times. The chain couples TRBV19 to TRBJ2-2; 12 bases line up with TRBD2. Germline CDR1 is LNHDA and CDR2 is SQIVND (reference sequence). V lost 5 bases and J lost 6; bases outside the gene matches: 7. The CDR3 runs to 16 residues. The CDR3 loop is CASSRGLAGLPGELFF. The CDR3 DNA sequence: TGTGCCAGTAGTCGGGGACTAGCGGGTCTCCCCGGGGAGCTGTTTTTT.

The genes are TRBV4-2 and TRBJ2-5; tentatively, D is TRBD1 (5 bases). The tail of the sequence fits TRBJ2-7 better, so the J call may be wrong. The CDR3 is 15 amino acids. Germline V lookup: CDR1 LGHNA, CDR2 YNFKEQ. The CDR3 is CASSHNVETAYEQYF. Written as DNA, the CDR3 is TGTGCCAGCAGCCACAACGTTGAGACAGCCTACGAGCAGTACTTC.

This chain joins TRBV30 and TRBJ2-7, with D perhaps TRBD1 or TRBD2 (5 bases each). This CDR3 region has 15 residues. CDR1 GTSNPN and CDR2 SVGIG come from the germline V gene (reference sequence). Trimming cost V 2 bases and J 5 bases, with 19 bases left between them. CDR3 amino acids: CAWSQLPGPNDEQYF. The CDR3 DNA sequence: TGTGCCTGGAGTCAACTTCCGGGACCCAATGACGAGCAGTACTTC.

The chain has TRBV18 and TRBJ2-5, with 10 bases fitting TRBD2. Germline V gene lookup returns CDR1 KGHSH and CDR2 LQKENI. The trim removed 2 bases at V and 3 bases at J, leaving 3 bases unmatched. There are 15 residues in the CDR3. The CDR3 DNA reads as TGTGCCAGCTCACCAGCGCTAGCGGGAGAAGAGACCCAGTACTTC. This translates into CASSPALAGEETQYF. Together with reference TRBV18 and TRBJ2-5, the CDR3 gives the full variable domain: NAGVMQNPRHLVRRRGQEARLRCSPMKGHSHVYWYRQLPEEGLKFMVYLQKENIIDESGMPKERFSAEFPKEGPSILRIQQVVRGDSAAYFCASSPALAGEETQYFGPGTRLLVL.

V gene TRBV30 combines with J gene TRBJ2-1, with D possibly TRBD2 on 6 matching bases. This CDR3 has 13 amino acids. CDR1 GTSNPN and CDR2 SVGIG come from the germline V gene (reference sequence). V was clipped by 1 base and J by 7 bases, with 11 bases between them. CDR3 protein: CAWSAGAINEQFF. DNA for the CDR3: TGTGCCTGGAGTGCGGGAGCGATTAATGAGCAGTTCTTC.

The chain is built from TRBV5-4 and TRBJ2-1; 12 bases fit TRBD2. V gave up 0 bases and J gave up 6 bases; unmatched junction bases: 7. The CDR3 consists of 17 residues. Germline V gives CDR1 SGHNT, CDR2 YYREEE (reference sequence). CDR3 residues: CASSLAGLAGKGNEQFF. The CDR3, as DNA: TGTGCCAGCAGCTTGGCCGGACTAGCGGGAAAGGGCAATGAGCAGTTCTTC.

This clone was recorded once. The rearrangement uses TRBV14 and TRBJ2-7, with 9 bases lining up with TRBD2. After removal of 4 bases from V and 3 bases from J, the junction contained 10 bases not matched to a gene. The CDR3 has 16 residues. Germline V CDR1 and CDR2: SGHDN, FVKESK. CDR3 region: CASSPLRLAGNYEQYF. CDR3 bases: TGTGCCAGCAGCCCCCTTCGTCTAGCGGGAAACTACGAGCAGTACTTC. The variable domain in full, completed from reference TRBV14 and TRBJ2-7, reads EAGVTQFPSHSVIEKGQTVTLRCDPISGHDNLYWYRRVMGKEIKFLLHFVKESKQDESGMPNNRFLAERTGGTYSTLKVQPAELEDSGVYFCASSPLRLAGNYEQYFGPGTRLTVT.